Listed below are T cell receptor beta chains from one sample, sequenced in a study of CD8 T cells in Susac syndrome. MiXCR, applied by TCRdb to the immunoSEQ multiplex PCR reads, yields one record per CDR3 protein. The sample includes around 130,000 distinct CDR3 sequences, 90% to 95% seen only once; the top ten take more than 0.095%. The specimen sequenced was CD4+ T cells from PBMCs. The receptors originated from a human donor in good health. Each CDR3 is given with its conserved first and last residue. The D gene is left open where the match is weak. Where a row states a size, it is once, few, many or the class of an expanded clone; other rows omit it.

d_gene | j_gene | v_gene | abundance | CDR3aa | CDR3nt
- | TRBJ2-7 | TRBV20-1 | - | CSARDSSISYEQYF | TGCAGTGCGAGGGACTCGTCCATCTCCTACGAGCAGTACTTC
TRBD1 | TRBJ1-4 | TRBV7-9 | - | CASSSAGGGEKLFF | TGTGCCAGCAGCTCTGCAGGGGGCGGTGAAAAACTGTTTTTT
TRBD2 | TRBJ2-7 | TRBV6-6 | - | CASRESGEGYEQYF | TGTGCCAGCAGGGAAAGTGGGGAGGGGTACGAGCAGTACTTC
- | TRBJ2-2 | TRBV11-2 | - | CASSLDWALGGELFF | TGTGCCAGCAGCTTAGATTGGGCTTTGGGCGGGGAGCTGTTTTTT
- | TRBJ2-7 | TRBV11-2 | - | CASSSTRGEQYF | TGTGCCAGCAGCTCGACTCGCGGCGAGCAGTACTTC
TRBD1 | TRBJ1-4 | TRBV5-1 | - | CASSLRRGNEKLFF | TGCGCCAGCAGCTTGCGCAGGGGGAATGAAAAACTGTTTTTT
- | TRBJ1-1 | TRBV29-1 | - | CSVEPNTEAFF | TGCAGCGTTGAACCGAACACTGAAGCTTTCTTT
- | TRBJ1-5 | TRBV24-1 | once | CATSDGRTRNQPQHF | TGTGCCACCAGTGATGGTCGGACTCGAAATCAGCCCCAGCATTTT
- | TRBJ2-3 | TRBV15 | once | CATSRPAGRDTDTQYF | TGTGCCACCAGCCGTCCTGCGGGGCGGGACACAGATACGCAGTATTTT
- | TRBJ2-2 | TRBV20-1 | - | CSAPDRNTGELFF | TGCAGTGCTCCGGACAGAAACACCGGGGAGCTGTTTTTT
- | TRBJ2-7 | TRBV5-1 | - | CASSLIPGSYEQYF | TGCGCCAGCAGCTTGATTCCGGGTTCCTACGAGCAGTACTTC
- | TRBJ1-5 | TRBV12-3/TRBV12-4 | - | CASSDQGLRGQPQHF | TGTGCCAGCAGTGATCAGGGGCTACGGGGTCAGCCCCAGCATTTT
- | TRBJ2-3 | TRBV19 | - | CASSLQLPTDTQYF | TGTGCCAGTAGTCTCCAGTTACCCACAGATACGCAGTATTTT
- | TRBJ1-5 | TRBV10-3 | - | CAISEGGGDGGNQPQHF | TGTGCCATCAGTGAGGGTGGGGGCGACGGGGGCAATCAGCCCCAGCATTTT
- | TRBJ1-1 | TRBV2 | - | CASSPERIEAFF | TGTGCCAGCAGTCCCGAACGGATCGAAGCTTTCTTT
- | TRBJ1-5 | TRBV2 | - | CASSWTDNQPQHF | TGTGCCAGCAGCTGGACAGATAATCAGCCCCAGCATTTT
- | TRBJ2-1 | TRBV12-3/TRBV12-4 | - | CASSFGREPVYNEQFF | TGTGCCAGCAGTTTCGGACGGGAGCCGGTTTACAATGAGCAGTTCTTC
- | TRBJ2-5 | TRBV10-2 | - | CASSGGGVGTQYF | TGCGCCAGCAGTGGAGGTGGGGTCGGGACCCAGTACTTC
- | TRBJ2-5 | TRBV2 | - | CASSGGLQETQYF | TGTGCCAGCAGTGGCGGCTTACAAGAGACCCAGTACTTC
TRBD2 | TRBJ2-1 | TRBV5-1 | - | CASSLGLAGEGGQFF | TGCGCCAGCAGCTTGGGTCTAGCGGGAGAGGGAGGGCAGTTCTTC